Listed below are T cell receptor beta chains from one sample, sequenced in a study of T cells in Graves' hyperthyroidism and ophthalmopathy. Via MiXCR, TCRdb re-called the multiplex PCR reads, giving one row per CDR3 protein. The sample has more than 350,000 distinct CDR3 sequences, around 15% seen once; the top ten hold under 25%. Specimen: blood. These receptors were taken from a woman in her sixties or seventies with Graves' ophthalmopathy. Both conserved end residues are part of each CDR3.

j_call,v_call,cdr3_aa
TRBJ2-5,TRBV7-9,CASSLSGQGALETQYF
TRBJ1-3,TRBV5-1,CASSPGGGNTIYF
TRBJ2-5,TRBV20-1,CSAQGMGETQYF
TRBJ1-2,TRBV28,CASSTPQGLRYTF
TRBJ1-1,TRBV18,CASSLRGANTEAFF
TRBJ2-2,TRBV4-1,CASSHYAGGKSGELFF
TRBJ2-1,TRBV30,CAWSVSAAYNEQFF
TRBJ2-1,TRBV12-5,CASGSEAGGRAVGDEQFF
TRBJ1-1,TRBV4-1,CASSQVRDRNTEAFF
TRBJ2-3,TRBV11-2,CASSYYGLADSTDTQYF
TRBJ1-1,TRBV5-5,CASSNRGQANTEAFF
TRBJ2-7,TRBV6-6,CASSYLQGSEQYF
TRBJ2-5,TRBV3-1,CASSPRTGWETQYF
TRBJ2-7,TRBV11-1,CASSSVQGNDEQYF
TRBJ2-7,TRBV10-2,CASSEPGIPWDYEQYF
TRBJ2-3,TRBV6-1,CASSQARTDTQYF
TRBJ2-1,TRBV2,CSSSSGSSYNEQFF
TRBJ1-1,TRBV7-2,CASSIGRLNTEAFF